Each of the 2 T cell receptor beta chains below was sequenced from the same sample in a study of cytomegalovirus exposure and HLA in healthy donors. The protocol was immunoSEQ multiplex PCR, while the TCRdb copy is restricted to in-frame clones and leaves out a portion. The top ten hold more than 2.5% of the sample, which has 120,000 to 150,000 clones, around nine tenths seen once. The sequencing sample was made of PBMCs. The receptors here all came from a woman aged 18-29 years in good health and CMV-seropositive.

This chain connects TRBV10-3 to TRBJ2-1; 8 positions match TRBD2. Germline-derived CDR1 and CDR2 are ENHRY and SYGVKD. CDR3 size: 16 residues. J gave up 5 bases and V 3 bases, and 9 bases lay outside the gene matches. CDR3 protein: CAISDPGRREDNEQFF. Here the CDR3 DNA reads TGTGCCATCAGTGACCCCGGGAGGCGGGAGGACAATGAGCAGTTCTTC.

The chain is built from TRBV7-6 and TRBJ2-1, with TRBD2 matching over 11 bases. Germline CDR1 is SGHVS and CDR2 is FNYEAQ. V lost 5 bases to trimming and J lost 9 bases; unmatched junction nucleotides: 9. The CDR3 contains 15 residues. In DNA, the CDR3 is TGTGCCAGCAGCGCCTTGACTAGCGGGAAGGCTGAGCAGTTCTTC. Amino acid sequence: CASSALTSGKAEQFF.